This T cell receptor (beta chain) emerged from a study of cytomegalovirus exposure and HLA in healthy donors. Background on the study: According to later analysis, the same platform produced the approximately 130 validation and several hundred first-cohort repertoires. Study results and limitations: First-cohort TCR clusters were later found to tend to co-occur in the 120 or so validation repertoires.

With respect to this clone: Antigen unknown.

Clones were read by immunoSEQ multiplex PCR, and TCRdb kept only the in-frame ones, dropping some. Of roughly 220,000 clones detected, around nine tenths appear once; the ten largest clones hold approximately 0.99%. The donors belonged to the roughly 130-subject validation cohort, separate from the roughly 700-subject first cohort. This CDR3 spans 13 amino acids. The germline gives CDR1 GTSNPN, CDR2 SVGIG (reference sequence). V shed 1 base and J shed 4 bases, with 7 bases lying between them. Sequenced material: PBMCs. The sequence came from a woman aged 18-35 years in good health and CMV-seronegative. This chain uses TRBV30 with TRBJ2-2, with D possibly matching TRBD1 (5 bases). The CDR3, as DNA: TGTGCCTGGAGTGGGACAACCACCGGGGAGCTGTTTTTT. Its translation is CAWSGTTTGELFF.